This TCR beta chain was found in a study of cytomegalovirus exposure and HLA in healthy donors. Concerning this clone: The antigen is not known.

Per germline, CDR1 SGHTA and CDR2 FQGTGA. Trimming at V came to 2 bases and at J to 6 bases, leaving 13 bases not matched to a gene. The CDR3 extends over 17 amino acids. PCR was performed using 60 Vbeta and 13 Jbeta primers. Profiling relied on immunoSEQ multiplex PCR, and the TCRdb table lists in-frame clones only, not all of them. The sample table includes around 140,000 clones. The study's findings and limits: In an earlier analysis, most TCR beta V segments were productive about 87% or about 30% of the time.

This receptor was taken from a woman aged 40 to 50 in good health and CMV-seronegative. The V call is TRBV7-3, the J call TRBJ1-2, with TRBD1 identical over 9 bases. Sequencing was carried out using PBMCs. The CDR3 region has the DNA TGTGCCAGCAGCTTAGAGGGGACAGGGAGTGATCTTGATGGCTACACCTTC. Translated, it gives CASSLEGTGSDLDGYTF.